What follows describes a single TCR beta chain. No antigen is known for it. Other DNA sequences from this sample encode an identical CDR3 as well. These data originate in a study of T cell responses to AZD1222 COVID-19 vaccine. Overall study findings and caveats: A reported finding is that nearly half of spike-specific TCRs target unmutated variant regions. None of the repertoires were sampled until the peak T cell response had passed. At baseline, just 5 or 6 AZD1222 recipients tested seropositive.

Germline-derived CDR1 and CDR2 are SNHLY and FYNNEI. Germline trimming cut 5 bases from V and 5 bases from J; bases unmatched to any gene: 4. CDR3 size: 14 residues. This table comes from immunoSEQ multiplex PCR, and its TCRdb copy is limited to in-frame clones, with some not included. This sample carries 140,000 to 150,000 clones, less than 95% of them seen once, and the ten largest clones take 7% to 9%. The sequenced sample was peripheral blood, obtained 28 days after the second dose of the MenACWY control vaccine. The receptor comes from an adult who received the MenACWY meningococcal vaccine as a control. The gene calls are TRBV2 and TRBJ1-4; TRBD1 agrees at 8 bases. This CDR3 reads CASSRDRSNEKLFF. In nucleotides, the CDR3 is TGTGCCAGCAGTAGGGACAGGTCGAATGAAAAACTGTTTTTT.